This T cell receptor beta chain stems from a study of identical twins (dated by TCRdb to about 2016). For the study in its entirety: TCR alpha and beta repertoires from monozygotic twins, unrelated adults of various ages and cord blood were deep-sequenced to test whether fetal clonotypes persist. Replicate twin experiments were performed at different times using different library preparation protocols to rule out contamination. The full study reports these points: Invariant T cells such as MAIT and iNKT could partly confound zero-insertion analyses, though diverse VJ usage argued against this for most clonotypes. Fewer insertions were carried by abundant cord blood beta clonotypes, a similar but weaker trend appeared in young adult naive repertoires, and no such trend appeared in memory repertoires. In monozygotic twins, out-of-frame TCR alpha sharing was systematically underestimated by recombination models, although the models agreed with sharing between unrelated individuals. Because the same donors could not be followed over many years, the conclusions depended on cross-sectional statistical analysis. A weaker excess of twin sharing was found in beta out-of-frame sequences because the signal-to-noise ratio was lowered by fewer shared sequences. Out-of-frame TCR alpha sequences shared between twins showed an excess of low generation-probability sequences compared with coincidental sharing between unrelated individuals.

The library was produced with 5' RACE. The listed sequencing device is Illumina HiSeq 2000. Template switching added a universal primer binding site, and the final cDNA carried a unique molecular identifier that allowed TCR cDNA molecules to be counted accurately. Specific primers in the conserved constant-segment region were used to synthesize first-strand cDNA for TCR alpha and beta chains. Each cDNA library was double barcoded, with a SMART-Mk sample barcode plus Illumina barcodes, to control for contamination. TruSeq adapter sequences and Illumina sample barcodes were added in two successive PCR steps. Sequencing of the TCR alpha and beta cDNA libraries was done on the Illumina HiSeq platform using custom primers. Per the source publication's procedure: MiGEC processed the raw reads to extract unique molecular identifiers, while MiXCR was used to determine the CDR3 positions. Recombination models were inferred per individual with the repgenHMM and IGoR tools using an EM algorithm. Shared clonotype analysis was performed with the tcR package in R, normalizing sharing by the product of cloneset sizes. To study raw recombination without the effects of thymic and clonal selection, out-of-frame nonproductive sequences were analyzed. Clones were called with MiXCR by TCRdb after fastp trimmed the public reads at Q25, and only in-frame beta chains were retained. Duplicate CDR3 protein sequences are folded into a single record with the most common DNA and genes. V and J calls and clone size were set by TCRdb, not the authors. Recorded for this sample are more than 1.5 million distinct CDR3 sequences; about 32% of them occurred a single time. The ten largest clones represent less than 0.35% of the sample.

V is cut by 0 bases and J by 10 bases, and the space between the germline ends is 10 bases. The germline V gene (reference sequence) sets CDR1 to LGHDT and CDR2 to YNNKEL. From the cysteine up to the phenylalanine, the CDR3 has a length of 13 residues. Of the read, only the CDR3 DNA is kept; its 39 bases are in frame from base 1. Comment on this clonotype: The specificity of this receptor is unknown. Base qualities are not recorded, but no much larger clone differs from it by a single base.

All donors were healthy Caucasians. This receptor was identified in a newborn girl in good health. Sequencing was performed on cord blood. This chain joins TRBV3-1 to TRBJ2-1; the D gene is perhaps TRBD2, on 6 matching bases. The nucleotide sequence reads TGTGCCAGCAGCCAAGAGGAGGGTTACGAGCAGTTCTTC. Its protein product is CASSQEEGYEQFF.